These T cell receptor beta chains were read from a single sample in a study of shared clonotypes between healthy human individuals. The method was immunoSEQ multiplex PCR; TCRdb's version includes in-frame clones alone and lacks a portion of them. The repertoire holds 1,100,000 or so clones, with 70% to 80% as singletons. The sequenced sample consisted of memory CD4+ T cells from PBMCs. Every receptor here comes from a man between 18 and 35 years old in good health. Some clones in this sample may be carry-over from other donors' samples. Both conserved end residues are part of each CDR3. Fields, in order: clone size, J gene, CDR3 length, D gene, V gene, CDR3 protein, CDR3 DNA. The D gene is left open where the match is weak. Not all rows give a size; the values are once, few, many and, for expanded clones, a class.

clone_size: .; j_call: TRBJ2-3; cdr3_length: 18; d_call: TRBD2; v_call: TRBV7-3; cdr3_aa: CASSLSSGGRTSTDTQYF; cdr3_nt: TGTGCCAGCAGCTTAAGTAGCGGGGGACGTACTAGCACAGATACGCAGTATTTT
clone_size: .; j_call: TRBJ2-1; cdr3_length: 13; d_call: TRBD1; v_call: TRBV29-1; cdr3_aa: CSVMTGVHNEQFF; cdr3_nt: TGCAGCGTTATGACAGGGGTCCACAATGAGCAGTTCTTC
clone_size: once; j_call: TRBJ1-3; cdr3_length: 14; d_call: .; v_call: TRBV7-2; cdr3_aa: CASSRGFSGNTIYF; cdr3_nt: TGTGCCAGCAGCAGGGGGTTCTCTGGAAACACCATATATTTT
clone_size: .; j_call: TRBJ1-1; cdr3_length: 14; d_call: .; v_call: TRBV4-3; cdr3_aa: CASSQEWMNTEAFF; cdr3_nt: TGCGCCAGCAGCCAAGAATGGATGAACACTGAAGCTTTCTTT
clone_size: .; j_call: TRBJ2-2; cdr3_length: 13; d_call: .; v_call: TRBV6-5; cdr3_aa: CASSRPGTGELFF; cdr3_nt: TGTGCCAGCAGCCGCCCGGGCACCGGGGAGCTGTTTTTT
clone_size: .; j_call: TRBJ2-5; cdr3_length: 14; d_call: .; v_call: TRBV19; cdr3_aa: CATGGWPNQETQYF; cdr3_nt: TGTGCCACCGGAGGGTGGCCAAACCAAGAGACCCAGTACTTC
clone_size: .; j_call: TRBJ2-2; cdr3_length: 14; d_call: TRBD1; v_call: TRBV7-7; cdr3_aa: CASSTDRGVGELFF; cdr3_nt: TGTGCCAGCAGCACGGACAGGGGTGTCGGGGAGCTGTTTTTT
clone_size: .; j_call: TRBJ2-5; cdr3_length: 17; d_call: .; v_call: TRBV5-1; cdr3_aa: CASSPGAGAPQQETQYF; cdr3_nt: TGCGCCAGCAGCCCGGGGGCGGGGGCCCCCCAACAAGAGACCCAGTACTTC
clone_size: .; j_call: TRBJ2-3; cdr3_length: 17; d_call: TRBD2; v_call: TRBV9; cdr3_aa: CASSPGWLAAGTDTQYF; cdr3_nt: TGTGCCAGCTCCCCTGGGTGGCTAGCGGCTGGCACAGATACGCAGTATTTT
clone_size: .; j_call: TRBJ2-7; cdr3_length: 14; d_call: .; v_call: TRBV28; cdr3_aa: CASSSPTGTYEQYF; cdr3_nt: TGTGCCAGCAGTTCCCCAACGGGAACCTACGAGCAGTACTTC
clone_size: .; j_call: TRBJ1-5; cdr3_length: 17; d_call: .; v_call: TRBV4-1; cdr3_aa: CASSQDLNGGDYQPQHF; cdr3_nt: TGCGCCAGCAGCCAAGATCTGAATGGAGGGGACTATCAGCCCCAGCATTTT
clone_size: .; j_call: TRBJ2-3; cdr3_length: 15; d_call: TRBD2; v_call: TRBV7-3; cdr3_aa: CASSSAGGTADTQYF; cdr3_nt: TGTGCCAGCAGCTCAGCGGGAGGAACCGCAGATACGCAGTATTTT
clone_size: .; j_call: TRBJ1-5; cdr3_length: 14; d_call: TRBD1; v_call: TRBV18; cdr3_aa: CASSLAQGTQPQHF; cdr3_nt: TGTGCCAGCTCACTAGCACAGGGGACTCAGCCCCAGCATTTT
clone_size: .; j_call: TRBJ1-4; cdr3_length: 16; d_call: .; v_call: TRBV4-3; cdr3_aa: CASSQSPRGLGEKLFF; cdr3_nt: TGCGCCAGCAGCCAAAGCCCCCGGGGCCTTGGTGAAAAACTGTTTTTT
clone_size: .; j_call: TRBJ1-2; cdr3_length: 14; d_call: .; v_call: TRBV5-1; cdr3_aa: CASSLGTASYGYTF; cdr3_nt: TGCGCCAGCAGCTTGGGGACAGCCTCCTATGGCTACACCTTC
clone_size: .; j_call: TRBJ2-7; cdr3_length: 11; d_call: .; v_call: TRBV20-1; cdr3_aa: CSAMGIHEQYF; cdr3_nt: TGCAGTGCTATGGGAATCCACGAGCAGTACTTC
clone_size: .; j_call: TRBJ1-4; cdr3_length: 18; d_call: TRBD1; v_call: TRBV7-9; cdr3_aa: CASSLATGQGTTNEKLFF; cdr3_nt: TGTGCCAGCAGCTTAGCGACGGGACAGGGGACGACTAATGAAAAACTGTTTTTT
clone_size: .; j_call: TRBJ1-1; cdr3_length: 14; d_call: .; v_call: TRBV5-1; cdr3_aa: CASRFQGQNTEAFF; cdr3_nt: TGCGCCAGCAGGTTCCAAGGACAGAACACTGAAGCTTTCTTT
clone_size: .; j_call: TRBJ2-3; cdr3_length: 14; d_call: .; v_call: TRBV5-1; cdr3_aa: CASSLGRSTDTQYF; cdr3_nt: TGCGCCAGCAGCTTGGGCCGGAGCACAGATACGCAGTATTTT
clone_size: .; j_call: TRBJ2-2; cdr3_length: 18; d_call: .; v_call: TRBV7-2; cdr3_aa: CASSNRYRGGRRAGELFF; cdr3_nt: TGTGCCAGCAGCAACAGATACAGGGGGGGTCGAAGGGCCGGGGAGCTGTTTTTT
clone_size: .; j_call: TRBJ1-4; cdr3_length: 18; d_call: .; v_call: TRBV7-9; cdr3_aa: CASSLVLQAAATNEKLFF; cdr3_nt: TGTGCCAGCAGCTTAGTGTTGCAGGCGGCTGCAACTAATGAAAAACTGTTTTTT
clone_size: .; j_call: TRBJ1-3; cdr3_length: 14; d_call: TRBD1; v_call: TRBV6-1; cdr3_aa: CAIRQGTWRNTIYF; cdr3_nt: TGTGCCATTAGACAGGGAACTTGGAGAAACACCATATATTTT
clone_size: .; j_call: TRBJ2-5; cdr3_length: 14; d_call: TRBD1; v_call: TRBV2; cdr3_aa: CASRADRGQETQYF; cdr3_nt: TGTGCCAGCAGGGCGGACAGGGGACAAGAGACCCAGTACTTC
clone_size: .; j_call: TRBJ2-7; cdr3_length: 16; d_call: .; v_call: TRBV4-1; cdr3_aa: CASSQDPRSGGKEQYF; cdr3_nt: TGCGCCAGCAGCCAAGACCCTAGGTCTGGGGGGAAGGAGCAGTACTTC
clone_size: .; j_call: TRBJ2-6; cdr3_length: 16; d_call: .; v_call: TRBV6-6; cdr3_aa: CASSYPLGTGANVLTF; cdr3_nt: TGTGCCAGCAGTTACCCCCTAGGAACCGGGGCCAACGTCCTGACTTTC
clone_size: .; j_call: TRBJ1-2; cdr3_length: 12; d_call: TRBD1; v_call: TRBV6-5; cdr3_aa: CASTQGAGGYTF; cdr3_nt: TGTGCCAGCACCCAGGGGGCGGGAGGCTACACCTTC
clone_size: .; j_call: TRBJ2-1; cdr3_length: 15; d_call: .; v_call: TRBV11-2; cdr3_aa: CASSPLAGAGNEQFF; cdr3_nt: TGTGCCAGCAGCCCTCTGGCGGGCGCTGGCAATGAGCAGTTCTTC
clone_size: .; j_call: TRBJ2-1; cdr3_length: 15; d_call: TRBD2; v_call: TRBV7-9; cdr3_aa: CASRPGLSSYNEQFF; cdr3_nt: TGTGCCAGCAGGCCGGGACTAAGCTCCTACAATGAGCAGTTCTTC
clone_size: .; j_call: TRBJ2-7; cdr3_length: 15; d_call: TRBD2; v_call: TRBV28; cdr3_aa: CASNPTSGRSYEQYF; cdr3_nt: TGTGCCAGCAACCCGACTAGCGGGAGGTCCTACGAGCAGTACTTC
clone_size: .; j_call: TRBJ2-3; cdr3_length: 16; d_call: TRBD2; v_call: TRBV5-1; cdr3_aa: CASSPRLAGGGDTQYF; cdr3_nt: TGCGCCAGCAGCCCCAGACTAGCGGGAGGTGGAGATACGCAGTATTTT
clone_size: .; j_call: TRBJ2-5; cdr3_length: 13; d_call: .; v_call: TRBV2; cdr3_aa: CASSGTAQETQYF; cdr3_nt: TGTGCCAGCAGTGGGACAGCACAAGAGACCCAGTACTTC
clone_size: .; j_call: TRBJ2-7; cdr3_length: 15; d_call: TRBD2; v_call: TRBV6-5; cdr3_aa: CASSPLTSGAYEQYF; cdr3_nt: TGTGCCAGCAGTCCCCTTACTAGCGGGGCCTACGAGCAGTACTTC
clone_size: once; j_call: TRBJ1-1; cdr3_length: 14; d_call: TRBD1; v_call: TRBV6-1; cdr3_aa: CASNSRQGRTEAFF; cdr3_nt: TGTGCCAGCAATTCTCGACAGGGGAGGACTGAAGCTTTCTTT
clone_size: .; j_call: TRBJ2-5; cdr3_length: 14; d_call: .; v_call: TRBV9; cdr3_aa: CASSQGLTVETQYF; cdr3_nt: TGTGCCAGCAGCCAGGGACTGACGGTGGAGACCCAGTACTTC
clone_size: few; j_call: TRBJ2-6; cdr3_length: 15; d_call: .; v_call: TRBV5-1; cdr3_aa: CASSLGKPGANVLTF; cdr3_nt: TGCGCCAGCAGCTTGGGAAAACCGGGGGCCAACGTCCTGACTTTC
clone_size: .; j_call: TRBJ2-7; cdr3_length: 13; d_call: .; v_call: TRBV29-1; cdr3_aa: CSVGTGGVDEQYF; cdr3_nt: TGCAGCGTTGGAACAGGGGGGGTTGATGAGCAGTACTTC
clone_size: .; j_call: TRBJ2-7; cdr3_length: 15; d_call: TRBD2; v_call: TRBV5-1; cdr3_aa: CASSGGPGGSYEQYF; cdr3_nt: TGCGCCAGCAGCGGGGGACCGGGGGGTTCCTACGAGCAGTACTTC
clone_size: .; j_call: TRBJ1-2; cdr3_length: 13; d_call: TRBD1; v_call: TRBV28; cdr3_aa: CASSPTGNYGYTF; cdr3_nt: TGTGCCAGCAGTCCGACAGGGAACTATGGCTACACCTTC
clone_size: .; j_call: TRBJ2-3; cdr3_length: 14; d_call: TRBD2; v_call: TRBV4-1; cdr3_aa: CASSHDGTRSTQYF; cdr3_nt: TGCGCCAGCAGCCACGATGGGACTAGGAGTACGCAGTATTTT
clone_size: .; j_call: TRBJ2-3; cdr3_length: 15; d_call: .; v_call: TRBV7-3; cdr3_aa: CASSPRTSGTDTQYF; cdr3_nt: TGTGCCAGCAGCCCGCGGACTTCAGGCACAGATACGCAGTATTTT
clone_size: .; j_call: TRBJ1-2; cdr3_length: 13; d_call: TRBD1; v_call: TRBV7-3; cdr3_aa: CASSPGQGLGYTF; cdr3_nt: TGTGCCAGCAGCCCTGGACAGGGGCTTGGCTACACCTTC
clone_size: .; j_call: TRBJ1-2; cdr3_length: 14; d_call: TRBD1; v_call: TRBV5-1; cdr3_aa: CASSARQGANGYTF; cdr3_nt: TGCGCCAGCAGCGCCCGACAGGGGGCTAATGGCTACACCTTC
clone_size: few; j_call: TRBJ1-1; cdr3_length: 12; d_call: .; v_call: TRBV6-1; cdr3_aa: CASSVFDTEAFF; cdr3_nt: TGTGCCAGCAGTGTCTTCGACACTGAAGCTTTCTTT
clone_size: once; j_call: TRBJ1-4; cdr3_length: 15; d_call: TRBD1; v_call: TRBV5-6; cdr3_aa: CASSFRTGVNEKLFF; cdr3_nt: TGTGCCAGCAGCTTCCGGACAGGGGTTAATGAAAAACTGTTTTTT
clone_size: .; j_call: TRBJ2-4; cdr3_length: 11; d_call: .; v_call: TRBV6-4; cdr3_aa: CASSDGAVQYF; cdr3_nt: TGTGCCAGCAGTGACGGAGCAGTTCAGTACTTC
clone_size: once; j_call: TRBJ2-6; cdr3_length: 14; d_call: .; v_call: TRBV28; cdr3_aa: CASRSSSGANVLTF; cdr3_nt: TGTGCCAGCCGATCGTCCTCTGGGGCCAACGTCCTGACTTTC
clone_size: .; j_call: TRBJ2-1; cdr3_length: 10; d_call: TRBD2; v_call: TRBV28; cdr3_aa: CASAGTREFF; cdr3_nt: TGTGCCAGCGCCGGGACTAGAGAGTTCTTC
clone_size: .; j_call: TRBJ2-7; cdr3_length: 16; d_call: .; v_call: TRBV28; cdr3_aa: CASSRSRDFHSYEQYF; cdr3_nt: TGTGCCAGCAGCCGCTCCCGGGACTTTCACTCCTACGAGCAGTACTTC
clone_size: few; j_call: TRBJ2-7; cdr3_length: 13; d_call: TRBD2; v_call: TRBV2; cdr3_aa: CASSLAGIREQYF; cdr3_nt: TGTGCCAGCAGCCTAGCGGGAATCCGCGAGCAGTACTTC
clone_size: .; j_call: TRBJ2-1; cdr3_length: 14; d_call: .; v_call: TRBV30; cdr3_aa: CAWSFGSSYNEQFF; cdr3_nt: TGTGCCTGGAGTTTTGGCAGCTCCTACAATGAGCAGTTCTTC
clone_size: .; j_call: TRBJ2-5; cdr3_length: 16; d_call: .; v_call: TRBV5-4; cdr3_aa: CASSKDTRQGGGTQYF; cdr3_nt: TGTGCCAGCAGCAAGGACACACGACAGGGCGGGGGGACCCAGTACTTC
clone_size: .; j_call: TRBJ2-7; cdr3_length: 15; d_call: .; v_call: TRBV5-1; cdr3_aa: CASSKQGTGSYEQYF; cdr3_nt: TGCGCCAGCAGCAAGCAGGGTACAGGATCCTACGAGCAGTACTTC
clone_size: .; j_call: TRBJ1-1; cdr3_length: 15; d_call: .; v_call: TRBV12-5; cdr3_aa: CASGLSGLKNTEAFF; cdr3_nt: TGTGCTAGTGGACTCTCGGGGTTGAAGAACACTGAAGCTTTCTTT
clone_size: once; j_call: TRBJ1-1; cdr3_length: 13; d_call: .; v_call: TRBV7-2; cdr3_aa: CASSLKGGTEAFF; cdr3_nt: TGTGCCAGCAGCTTAAAAGGGGGCACTGAAGCTTTCTTT
clone_size: .; j_call: TRBJ2-2; cdr3_length: 15; d_call: TRBD2; v_call: TRBV6-5; cdr3_aa: CASSRLARNTGELFF; cdr3_nt: TGTGCCAGCAGTCGACTAGCGAGGAACACCGGGGAGCTGTTTTTT
clone_size: .; j_call: TRBJ2-5; cdr3_length: 16; d_call: TRBD2; v_call: TRBV4-2; cdr3_aa: CASSQDTAGEVETQYF; cdr3_nt: TGTGCCAGCAGCCAAGATACAGCGGGAGAGGTAGAGACCCAGTACTTC
clone_size: few; j_call: TRBJ1-1; cdr3_length: 12; d_call: TRBD1; v_call: TRBV29-1; cdr3_aa: CSVVGGTTEAFF; cdr3_nt: TGCAGCGTTGTAGGGGGCACCACTGAAGCTTTCTTT
clone_size: .; j_call: TRBJ2-3; cdr3_length: 14; d_call: TRBD2; v_call: TRBV7-3; cdr3_aa: CASSLGGGADTQYF; cdr3_nt: TGTGCCAGCAGCCTCGGCGGGGGAGCAGATACGCAGTATTTT
clone_size: .; j_call: TRBJ1-1; cdr3_length: 13; d_call: TRBD1; v_call: TRBV28; cdr3_aa: CASRNTGGTEAFF; cdr3_nt: TGTGCCAGCAGAAACACAGGGGGCACTGAAGCTTTCTTT
clone_size: .; j_call: TRBJ2-7; cdr3_length: 16; d_call: TRBD2; v_call: TRBV7-9; cdr3_aa: CASSLEVGGSSYEQYF; cdr3_nt: TGTGCCAGCAGCTTAGAAGTAGGCGGGAGCTCCTACGAGCAGTACTTC